This entry lists 30 T cell receptor beta chains sequenced from one sample in a study of regulatory T cells in long-lasting Graves disease. Libraries of TCR beta came from iRepertoire HTBI primers plus Arm-PCR of CDR3 regions. Using its own MiXCR run on the multiplex PCR reads, TCRdb lists one record per CDR3 protein. The profile shows a few hundred thousand distinct CDR3 sequences, roughly 21% of them singletons. Time point: persistent/refractory GD, antithyroid drugs over 5 years with positive TRAb. The TCR library was prepared using RNA isolated from PBMCs. The specimen comprised peripheral blood mononuclear cells (PBMCs), sampled when the disease was refractory, from a patient treated with antithyroid drugs. The receptors come from a female donor with Graves disease.

There are many counts of this clonotype. The chain employs TRBV4-1 and TRBJ1-4; D is unresolved. Germline V gene data show CDR1 as MGHRA and CDR2 as YSYEKL. The CDR3 length is 16 residues. Trimming took off 4 bases at V and 5 bases at J, with 17 bases between the two ends. The CDR3 loop reads CASSPGPRAGNEKLFF. The CDR3 bases are TGCGCCAGCAGCCCCGGGCCCCGAGCGGGGAATGAAAAACTGTTTTTT.

V is TRBV29-1 and J is TRBJ2-7; D is ambiguous. The V gene's germline CDR1 is SQVTM and CDR2 ANQGSEA. Trimming stripped 4 bases from V and 3 bases from J, with 10 bases between. The CDR3 has 12 residues. CDR3 in DNA: TGCAGCGTTGTCTCCCAGATCTACGAGCAGTACTTC. It yields the protein CSVVSQIYEQYF.

This clonotype appeared many times. The chain carries TRBV3-1 and TRBJ1-4, with 7 bases lining up with TRBD1. Germline V gene sequence: CDR1 LGHDT, CDR2 YNNKEL (reference sequence). The length of the CDR3 is 15 residues. J gave up 4 bases and V 3 bases, and 5 bases lay outside the gene matches. CDR3 protein: CASSQDTGDNEKLFF. The CDR3 bases are TGTGCCAGCAGCCAGGACACAGGGGATAATGAAAAACTGTTTTTT.

In its sample, this clonotype was seen a few times. The V gene is TRBV6-9, the J gene TRBJ2-4; D remains ambiguous. V lost 4 bases to trimming and J lost 8 bases, with 21 bases between them. Germline V gene data show CDR1 as MNHGY and CDR2 as SVAAGI. This CDR3 has 16 residues. The CDR3 DNA sequence: TGTGCCAGCAGTTCCAGCAAGGACCCCTTGTTGGACATTCAGTACTTC. Encoded protein: CASSSSKDPLLDIQYF.

V is TRBV19 and J is TRBJ2-7; either TRBD1 or TRBD2 may fit D (5 bases each). The CDR3 runs 16 residues. Germline CDR1 reads LNHDA; CDR2 reads SQIVND (reference sequence). Deletions cut 3 bases from V and 2 bases from J, with 17 bases between. The CDR3 loop is CASSIGSGTGPYEQYF. The CDR3 DNA reads TGTGCCAGTAGTATTGGCTCGGGAACGGGGCCCTACGAGCAGTACTTC.

This clonotype was counted at least ten times. The rearrangement joins TRBV2 to TRBJ1-4; unclear D gene. V lost 4 bases and J 7 bases, leaving 16 bases between the germline ends. Germline lookup yields CDR1 SNHLY and CDR2 FYNNEI. This CDR3 is built from 15 residues. The CDR3 spells CASSGSGGGGEKLFF. The CDR3 region has the DNA TGTGCCAGCAGTGGGAGCGGTGGAGGTGGTGAAAAACTGTTTTTT.

The chain combines TRBV7-8 with TRBJ1-6, with D possibly matching TRBD1 (6 bases). V was pared by 6 bases and J by 11 bases, with 20 bases between. Looked up from germline, CDR1 is SGHVS and CDR2 is FQNEAQ. The length of the CDR3 is 15 residues. CDR3 DNA sequence: TGTGCCAGCAGTCCTATCCAGGGGCAGGGGACACCCCTCCACTTT. Translation: CASSPIQGQGTPLHF.

This clonotype has at least ten counts. The CDR3 protein is CSVDRDTTGNTEAFF. The DNA of the CDR3 is TGCAGCGTTGACCGGGATACGACAGGGAACACTGAAGCTTTCTTT. V usage is TRBV29-1 and J usage is TRBJ1-1, with D maybe TRBD1 (6 bases). The CDR3 length is 15 residues. In germline, CDR1 is SQVTM, CDR2 ANQGSEA. Trimming removed 3 bases from V and 1 base from J, with 15 bases in between.

V gene TRBV6-5 combines with J gene TRBJ1-2; 7 bases map to TRBD1. There are 15 residues in the CDR3. Looked up from germline, CDR1 is MNHEY and CDR2 is SVGAGI. V lost 2 bases, J lost 1 base, and 4 bases stayed unmatched. In nucleotides, the CDR3 is TGTGCCAGCAGTTACCCACAGGGGAATAACTATGGCTACACCTTC. It translates to CASSYPQGNNYGYTF.

This clonotype has a count of ten or more. The chain is built from TRBV11-2 and TRBJ2-5, with D maybe TRBD2 (5 bases). Germline CDR1 reads SGHAT; CDR2 reads FQNNGV. With 3 bases removed from V and 0 bases from J, the gap between germline ends came to 8 bases. The CDR3 sequence is 14 residues long. The CDR3 reads CASSFTRNQETQYF. The DNA of the CDR3 is TGTGCCAGCAGCTTTACTAGGAACCAAGAGACCCAGTACTTC.

This clonotype was seen a handful of times. For the CDR3, the DNA is TGTGCCAGCAGTTCCCGACTAGCGGTCTCCTACAATGAGCAGTTCTTC. Residues: CASSSRLAVSYNEQFF. This sequence joins TRBV28 and TRBJ2-1; TRBD2 matches 9 bases. With 4 bases clipped from V and 0 bases from J, the junction kept 4 bases outside the gene matches. The germline CDR1 and CDR2 sequences are MDHEN and SYDVKM. CDR3 length equals 16 residues.

This clonotype was seen at least ten times. The gene calls are TRBV28 and TRBJ2-5; a possible D gene is TRBD1 (6 bases). Trimming took off 4 bases at V and 3 bases at J, with 15 bases between the two ends. CDR3 length: 15 residues. The germline V gene has CDR1 MDHEN and CDR2 SYDVKM. As DNA, the CDR3 is TGTGCCAGCAGTTCCTGGGACACAGATAAAGAGACCCAGTACTTC. Amino acid sequence: CASSSWDTDKETQYF.

At least ten counts were recorded for this clonotype. The chain links TRBV7-2 to TRBJ1-5; TRBD1 might be the D (6 bases). Germline loops: CDR1 SGHTA, CDR2 FQGNSA. CDR3 length equals 13 residues. V lost 4 bases to trimming and J lost 5 bases, with 9 bases between them. The CDR3 coding sequence is TGTGCCAGCAGCTCGGACAGCGATCAGCCCCAGCATTTT. Translating gives CASSSDSDQPQHF.

This clonotype was found many times. CDR3: CASSPLTEGETQYF. The CDR3 DNA is TGTGCCAGCAGCCCTCTGACAGAAGGAGAGACCCAGTACTTC. The J gene is TRBJ2-5, the V gene TRBV3-1; tentatively, D is TRBD1 (5 bases). Germline loops: CDR1 LGHDT, CDR2 YNNKEL (reference sequence). This CDR3 has 14 amino acids. The germline V and J ends were trimmed by 4 bases and 4 bases, with 13 bases remaining between them.

This clonotype has ten or more counts. The chain uses TRBV20-1 and TRBJ2-5, with D possibly matching TRBD2 (5 bases). The CDR3 spans 15 residues. Trimming took off 0 bases at V and 5 bases at J, with 16 bases between the two ends. The germline CDR1 and CDR2 sequences are DFQATT and SNEGSKA (reference sequence). CDR3 DNA: TGCAGTGCTAGAGAACCCCTGGCAGGCGGGGAGACCCAGTACTTC. It translates to CSAREPLAGGETQYF.

This clonotype was seen repeatedly, ten times or more. This chain connects TRBV10-3 to TRBJ2-5; weak D call: TRBD1 (6 bases). The J call may be mistaken, given a closer DNA end match to TRBJ2-1. Germline V gene data show CDR1 as ENHRY and CDR2 as SYGVKD. The CDR3 sequence is 13 residues long. The CDR3 spells CAISVKQGDEQFF. The CDR3 nucleotides read TGTGCCATCAGTGTTAAACAGGGTGATGAGCAGTTCTTC.

In the case of this clonotype: A read error is possible here, since a much larger clone lies one base away. This likely comes from a read error, as the CDR3 has no conserved phenylalanine or tryptophan at its end. The chain carries TRBV27 and TRBJ2-5; D perhaps matches TRBD2 (6 bases). Germline V CDR1 and CDR2: MNHEY, SMNVEV (reference sequence). The CDR3 runs 15 residues. V was pared by 4 bases and J by 5 bases, with 17 bases between. The CDR3, as DNA: TGTGCCAGCAGTTACACCCTCGGGAGCAGGGAGACCCAGTACCTC. It specifies CASSYTLGSRETQYL.

This clonotype was observed a single time. The chain joins TRBV5-1 to TRBJ1-5; no firm D call. Germline loops: CDR1 SGHRS, CDR2 YFSETQ. Deletions cut 3 bases from V and 2 bases from J, with 9 bases between. CDR3 length equals 14 residues. This CDR3 is CASSSEDGNQPQHF. The CDR3 coding sequence is TGCGCCAGCAGCTCAGAGGATGGCAATCAGCCCCAGCATTTT.

J is TRBJ2-7 and V is TRBV5-6; 7 nucleotides agree with TRBD1. Germline V gene lookup returns CDR1 SGHDT and CDR2 YYEEEE. With 3 bases clipped from V and 4 bases from J, the junction kept 4 bases outside the gene matches. The CDR3 is made up of 13 amino acids. The CDR3 bases are TGTGCCAGCAGCTGGGACAGTATGTACGAGCAGTACTTC. It codes for CASSWDSMYEQYF.

This clonotype was seen more than once but under ten times. This rearrangement joins TRBV5-1 to TRBJ2-2, with TRBD2 matching over 13 bases. Germline V gives CDR1 SGHRS, CDR2 YFSETQ. This CDR3 region has 16 residues. With 3 bases clipped from V and 4 bases from J, the junction kept 3 bases outside the gene matches. CDR3 region: CASSSGLAGFTGELFF. CDR3 sequence (DNA): TGCGCCAGCAGCTCGGGACTAGCGGGGTTCACCGGGGAGCTGTTTTTT.

In this sample, this clonotype turned up many times. V usage is TRBV28 and J usage is TRBJ2-5; D perhaps matches TRBD1 (5 bases). V was clipped by 6 bases and J by 2 bases, with 7 bases between them. The CDR3 totals 12 residues. Germline loops: CDR1 MDHEN, CDR2 SYDVKM. This chain's CDR3 is CASRGQQETQYF. The CDR3 DNA reads TGTGCCAGCAGGGGGCAACAAGAGACCCAGTACTTC. Full variable domain (remainder filled in from reference TRBV28 and TRBJ2-5): DVKVTQSSRYLVKRTGEKVFLECVQDMDHENMFWYRQDPGLGLRLIYFSYDVKMKEKGDIPEGYSVSREKKERFSLILESASTNQTSMYLCASRGQQETQYFGPGTRLLVL.

This clonotype was detected ten times or more. CDR3 coding DNA: TGTGCCAGCAGTGAAGCGCCCCCGGACTCTGGGGCCAACGTCCTGACTTTC. Protein product: CASSEAPPDSGANVLTF. This chain connects TRBV2 to TRBJ2-6, with unresolved D. The germline V and J ends were trimmed by 0 bases and 0 bases, with 9 bases remaining between them. Germline CDR1 reads SNHLY; CDR2 reads FYNNEI. The CDR3 has 17 residues.

This clonotype showed up many times. The gene calls are TRBV12-3 or TRBV12-4 and TRBJ1-1, with a possible D match to TRBD1 (5 bases). CDR3 size: 14 residues. The ends were cut back, 3 bases at V and 4 bases at J, with 12 bases in the middle. As DNA, the CDR3 is TGTGCCAGCAGTTTGGGGGTTCCCAGCACTGAAGCTTTCTTT. As protein: CASSLGVPSTEAFF.

The V gene is TRBV24-1, the J gene TRBJ2-5, with TRBD2 as a possible D gene (5 bases). CDR3 length equals 13 residues. V lost 5 bases, J lost 4 bases, and 10 bases lay in between. The germline CDR1 and CDR2 sequences are KGHDR and SFDVKD. The CDR3 is CATSVPGRETQYF. CDR3 coding DNA: TGTGCCACCAGTGTCCCGGGGAGAGAGACCCAGTACTTC.

Concerning this clonotype itself: A read error may account for a junction end that differs from germline. The chain uses TRBV28 and TRBJ1-5, with TRBD1 matching 7 bases. This CDR3 has 17 residues. Germline V gene sequence: CDR1 MDHEN, CDR2 SYDVKM. The CDR3 sequence is CASGLNTGQLSNQPQHF. CDR3 bases: TGTGCCAGCGGTTTAAATACGGGACAGTTAAGCAATCAGCCCCAGCATTTT.

This chain connects TRBV7-2 to TRBJ2-3, with a possible D match to TRBD2 (5 bases). Germline V gene lookup returns CDR1 SGHTA and CDR2 FQGNSA. V was clipped by 4 bases and J by 6 bases, with 14 bases between them. The CDR3 consists of 14 residues. The CDR3 region has the DNA TGTGCCAGCAGCTCCACTAGGATCCGGGATACGCAGTATTTT. Translation: CASSSTRIRDTQYF.

The rearrangement links TRBV10-3 to TRBJ2-3; 12 positions match TRBD2. This CDR3 spans 14 amino acids. Trimming took 6 bases from V and 9 from J; bases not matched to a gene: 7. Looked up from germline, CDR1 is ENHRY and CDR2 is SYGVKD. The CDR3 is CAIRRLAGVSTQYF. The CDR3 DNA reads TGTGCCATCAGGCGACTAGCGGGAGTCTCGACGCAGTATTTT.

This clonotype was observed many times. J is TRBJ1-6 and V is TRBV27, with 9 bases identical to TRBD1. V trimming: 0 bases; J trimming: 9 bases; junction bases outside the gene matches: 3. The germline V gene has CDR1 MNHEY and CDR2 SMNVEV (reference sequence). The CDR3 runs to 15 residues. The CDR3 spells CASSLSPTGGSPLHF. The CDR3 DNA is TGTGCCAGCAGTTTATCCCCGACAGGGGGTTCACCCCTCCACTTT.

This clonotype was detected only a few times. The chain recombines TRBV12-3 or TRBV12-4 with TRBJ2-3; D is perhaps TRBD1 or TRBD2 (6 bases each). V shed 7 bases and J shed 6 bases, with 11 bases lying between them. There are 12 residues in the CDR3. In DNA form, the CDR3 reads TGTGCCAGCAACAGGGAGGCGGATACGCAGTATTTT. Its translation is CASNREADTQYF.

This clonotype was seen many times. This chain links TRBV20-1 with TRBJ1-1; 7 bases are shared with TRBD1. Unmatched junction bases numbered 9, after V lost 6 bases and J lost 5 bases. CDR1 is DFQATT and CDR2 is SNEGSKA in the germline V gene (reference sequence). The CDR3 extends over 13 amino acids. The CDR3 is CSASSQGKTEAFF. The CDR3 DNA reads TGCAGTGCAAGTTCACAGGGGAAGACTGAAGCTTTCTTT.